This entry lists 10 T cell receptor beta chains sequenced from one sample in a study of blood T cell repertoires in COVID-19. Libraries were prepared by immunoSEQ multiplex PCR; TCRdb keeps only in-frame clonotypes and omits some of them. This table holds 85,000 to 95,000 clones, about 89% found once. What was sequenced was peripheral blood. These receptors were obtained from a human donor with acute or convalescent COVID-19. The donor label of this sample is uncertain.

The V call is TRBV7-9, the J call TRBJ1-1, with D maybe TRBD1 (6 bases). V was cut by 2 bases and J by 7 bases, with 11 bases left in between. Germline V gene data show CDR1 as SEHNR and CDR2 as FQNEAQ (reference sequence). The CDR3 loop spans 13 amino acids. The CDR3 loop is CASSLTRTDEAFF. The CDR3 DNA reads as TGTGCCAGCAGCTTAACCAGGACAGATGAAGCTTTCTTT.

The chain joins TRBV5-1 to TRBJ1-1; D unresolved. V was clipped by 4 bases and J by 2 bases, with 6 bases between them. The germline V gene encodes CDR1 SGHRS and CDR2 YFSETQ. The CDR3 has 12 residues. CDR3 amino acids: CASSLPNTEAFF. In DNA form, the CDR3 reads TGCGCCAGCAGCCTCCCCAACACTGAAGCTTTCTTT.

The chain uses TRBV7-2 and TRBJ2-5; 8 nucleotides line up with TRBD2. V shed 6 bases and J 5 bases; nucleotides not matched to a gene: 8. Germline CDR1 SGHTA, CDR2 FQGNSA. This CDR3 comprises 14 residues. CDR3 protein: CASSHGGAFETQYF. CDR3 bases: TGTGCCAGCAGTCACGGGGGGGCCTTTGAGACCCAGTACTTC.

This clone was picked up a small number of times. The chain is built from TRBV10-3 and TRBJ1-5, with D possibly being TRBD1 (6 bases). V lost 0 bases and J 3 bases, leaving 12 bases between the germline ends. The CDR3 spans 16 residues. Germline CDR1 ENHRY, CDR2 SYGVKD. CDR3 amino acids: CAISESETGNNQPQHF. CDR3 nucleotides: TGTGCCATCAGTGAGTCTGAGACAGGAAACAATCAGCCCCAGCATTTT.

CDR3 in amino acids: CASYRGARYNYGYTF. The CDR3 region has the DNA TGTGCCAGCTACCGGGGGGCGCGGTACAACTATGGCTACACCTTC. The V gene is TRBV6-5, the J gene TRBJ1-2, with a weak D call TRBD1 (6 bases). The CDR3 contains 15 residues. CDR1 and CDR2 (germline): MNHEY, SVGAGI. The germline V and J ends were trimmed by 8 bases and 2 bases, with 18 bases remaining between them.

The gene calls are TRBV3-1 (or the pseudogene TRBV3-2) and TRBJ1-4, with TRBD1 identical over 9 bases. CDR1 and CDR2 (germline): LGHDT, YNNKEL (reference sequence). After removal of 5 bases from V and 6 bases from J, the junction contained 4 bases not matched to a gene. The CDR3 loop spans 14 amino acids. DNA of the CDR3: TGTGCCAGCAGCGCGGGACAGGGTGATGAAAAACTGTTTTTT. Translation: CASSAGQGDEKLFF.

In this sample, this clone turned up a few times. The chain has TRBV30 and TRBJ2-1, with TRBD2 matching 11 bases. Germline CDR1 is GTSNPN and CDR2 is SVGIG (reference sequence). The CDR3 spans 14 residues. V lost 1 base to trimming and J lost 6 bases; unmatched junction nucleotides: 2. CDR3 residues: CAWSAGTSGNEQFF. The CDR3 DNA follows: TGTGCCTGGAGTGCCGGGACTAGCGGCAATGAGCAGTTCTTC. The whole variable domain, filled in from reference TRBV30 and TRBJ2-1, reads SQTIHQWPATLVQPVGSPLSLECTVEGTSNPNLYWYRQAAGRGLQLLFYSVGIGQISSEVPQNLSASRPQDRQFILSSKKLLLSDSGFYLCAWSAGTSGNEQFFGPGTRLTVL.

CDR3 sequence reads: CASSLAPGPNTGELFF. The DNA for the CDR3 is TGCGCCAGCAGCTTGGCCCCAGGGCCGAACACCGGGGAGCTGTTTTTT. This chain connects TRBV5-1 to TRBJ2-2, with D perhaps TRBD1 (5 bases). The germline gives CDR1 SGHRS, CDR2 YFSETQ. The CDR3 runs 16 residues. V shed 0 bases and J shed 0 bases, with 9 bases lying between them.

V gene TRBV3-1 (or the pseudogene TRBV3-2) combines with J gene TRBJ2-5; 11 bases align to TRBD1. The CDR3 covers 17 residues. The germline CDR1 and CDR2 sequences are LGHDT and YNNKEL (reference sequence). The ends lost 7 bases at V and 2 bases at J; junction bases unmatched: 12. CDR3 in DNA: TGTGCCAGCACCCACTTGGACCGGGACAGGGGGCAAGAGACCCAGTACTTC. Translation gives CASTHLDRDRGQETQYF.

The V call is TRBV11-3, the J call TRBJ1-5; 8 positions match TRBD1. Trimming removed 1 base from V and 0 bases from J; junction bases left unmatched: 11. Per the germline V gene, CDR1 is SGHNT and CDR2 is YENEEA. The CDR3 is 19 amino acids. The CDR3 nucleotides read TGTGCCAGCAGCTTAGCACTACAGGGGGAGGTCTATAGCAATCAGCCCCAGCATTTT. This translates into CASSLALQGEVYSNQPQHF.